This T cell receptor beta chain was sequenced for a study of T cell repertoires in ileal Crohn's disease. Study in general: Surgery for a complication: stricturing in 61%, penetrating in about 39%. Biopsies of the neoterminal ileum at postoperative colonoscopy form M6 samples.

TCRdb keeps only in-frame clones here, not all; method: immunoSEQ multiplex PCR. The table has more than 50,000 clones, around 90% seen once. The CDR3 consists of 14 residues. CDR1 is MNHNS, CDR2 SASEGT, per germline. Trimming removed 1 base at V and 4 bases at J, with 8 bases between. Concerning this clone: Its antigen is undetermined.

Time point denoted: neoterminal ileum biopsy at postoperative endoscopy, about 6 months after surgery. Study-wide results and limits: Active smokers at surgery had more clonal expansions than non-smokers. Endoscopic recurrence occurred in every patient whose clonality exceeded 26.8%.

This clonotype originated in an adult with Crohn's disease. Sequenced material: ileal tissue. V and J are TRBV6-1 and TRBJ1-5; possible D gene TRBD1, 5 bases. CDR3 DNA sequence: TGTGCCAGCAGTGAAGGGGCAGGGAATCAGCCCCAGCATTTT. Protein: CASSEGAGNQPQHF.